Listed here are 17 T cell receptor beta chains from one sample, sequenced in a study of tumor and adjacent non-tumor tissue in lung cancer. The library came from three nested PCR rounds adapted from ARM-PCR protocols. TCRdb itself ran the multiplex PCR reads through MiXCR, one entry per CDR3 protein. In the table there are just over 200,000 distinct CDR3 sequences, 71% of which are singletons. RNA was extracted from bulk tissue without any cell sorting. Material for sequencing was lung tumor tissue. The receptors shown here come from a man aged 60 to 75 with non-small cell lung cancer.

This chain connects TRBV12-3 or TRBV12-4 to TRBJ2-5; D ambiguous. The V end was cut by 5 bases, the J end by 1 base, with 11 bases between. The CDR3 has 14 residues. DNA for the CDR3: TGTGCCAGCAGTGTTGCACGTTCCCAAGAGACCCAGTACTTC. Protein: CASSVARSQETQYF.

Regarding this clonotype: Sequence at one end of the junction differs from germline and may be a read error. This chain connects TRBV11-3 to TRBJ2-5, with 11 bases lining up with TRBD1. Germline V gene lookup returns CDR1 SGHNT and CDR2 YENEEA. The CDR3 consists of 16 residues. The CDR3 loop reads CAGSFIRTGGSETQYF. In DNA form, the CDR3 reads TGTGCCGGCAGCTTCATAAGGACAGGGGGCTCAGAAACCCAGTACTTC.

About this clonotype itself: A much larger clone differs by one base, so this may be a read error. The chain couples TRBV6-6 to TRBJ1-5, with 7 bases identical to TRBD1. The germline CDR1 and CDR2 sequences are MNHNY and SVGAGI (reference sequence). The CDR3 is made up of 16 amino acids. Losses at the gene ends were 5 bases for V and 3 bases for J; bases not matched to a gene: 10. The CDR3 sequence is CASSPGQRTINQPQHF. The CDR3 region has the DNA TGTGCCAGCAGTCCGGGACAGAGGACAATCAATCAGCCCCAGCATTTT.

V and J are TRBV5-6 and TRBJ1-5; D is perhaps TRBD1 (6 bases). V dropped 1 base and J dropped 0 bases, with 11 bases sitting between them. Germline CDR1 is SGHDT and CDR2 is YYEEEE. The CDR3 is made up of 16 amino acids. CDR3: CASSLLGRGSNQPQHF. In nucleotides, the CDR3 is TGTGCCAGCAGCTTGCTGGGCAGGGGTAGCAATCAGCCCCAGCATTTT. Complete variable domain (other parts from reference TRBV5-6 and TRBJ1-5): DAGVTQSPTHLIKTRGQQVTLRCSPKSGHDTVSWYQQALGQGPQFIFQYYEEEERQRGNFPDRFSGHQFPNYSSELNVNALLLGDSALYLCASSLLGRGSNQPQHFGDGTRLSIL.

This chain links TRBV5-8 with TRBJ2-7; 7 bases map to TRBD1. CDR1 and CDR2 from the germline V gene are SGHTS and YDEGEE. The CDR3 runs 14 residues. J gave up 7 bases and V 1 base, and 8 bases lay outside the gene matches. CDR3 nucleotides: TGTGCCAGCAGCTTGAGTCAGGGGGTGAGGGAGCAGTACTTC. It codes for CASSLSQGVREQYF.

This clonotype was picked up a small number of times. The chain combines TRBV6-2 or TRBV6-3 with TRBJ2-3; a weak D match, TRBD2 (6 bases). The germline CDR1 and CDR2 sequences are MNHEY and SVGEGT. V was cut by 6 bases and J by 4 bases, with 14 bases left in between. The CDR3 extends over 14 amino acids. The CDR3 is CASRPSGTPDTQYF. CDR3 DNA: TGTGCCAGCAGGCCGTCCGGGACTCCAGATACGCAGTATTTT.

CDR3 DNA sequence: TGTGCCAGCAGTTACTCAGCTAGCGGGGGCTACTACAATGAGCAGTTCTTC. It translates to CASSYSASGGYYNEQFF. This rearrangement joins TRBV6-5 to TRBJ2-1; TRBD2 agrees at 10 bases. This CDR3 region has 17 residues. The V segment lost 0 bases and the J segment 3 bases; nucleotides outside the gene matches: 5. The germline V gene has CDR1 MNHEY and CDR2 SVGAGI.

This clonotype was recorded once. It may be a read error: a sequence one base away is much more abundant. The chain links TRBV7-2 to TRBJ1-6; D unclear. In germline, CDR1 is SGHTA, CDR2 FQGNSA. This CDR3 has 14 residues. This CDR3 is CASILEASNSPLHF. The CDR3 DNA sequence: TGTGCCAGCATCTTAGAGGCCAGTAATTCACCCCTCCACTTT. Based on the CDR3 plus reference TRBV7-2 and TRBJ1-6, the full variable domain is GAGVSQSPSNKVTEKGKDVELRCDPISGHTALYWYRQSLGQGLEFLIYFQGNSAPDKSGLPSDRFSAERTGGSVSTLTIQRTQQEDSAVYLCASILEASNSPLHFGNGTRLTVT.

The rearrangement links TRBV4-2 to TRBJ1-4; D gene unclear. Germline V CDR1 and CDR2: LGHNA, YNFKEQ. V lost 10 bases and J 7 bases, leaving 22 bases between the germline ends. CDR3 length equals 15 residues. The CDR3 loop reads CANSQDVRSGEKLFF. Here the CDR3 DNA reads TGTGCCAACAGTCAAGATGTCCGATCTGGTGAAAAACTGTTTTTT.

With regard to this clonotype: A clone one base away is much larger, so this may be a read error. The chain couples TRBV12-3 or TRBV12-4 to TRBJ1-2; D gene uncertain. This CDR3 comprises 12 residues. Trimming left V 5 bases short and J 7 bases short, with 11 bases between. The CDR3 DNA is TGTGCCAGCAGTCACCACTGGGGTGGCTACACCTTC. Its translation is CASSHHWGGYTF.

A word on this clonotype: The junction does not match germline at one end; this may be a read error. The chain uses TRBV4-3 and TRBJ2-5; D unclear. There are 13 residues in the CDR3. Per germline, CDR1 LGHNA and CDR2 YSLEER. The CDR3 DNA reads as TGCGCCAGGAGCCGCACCCCTGGGGAGACCCAGTACTTC. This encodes CARSRTPGETQYF.

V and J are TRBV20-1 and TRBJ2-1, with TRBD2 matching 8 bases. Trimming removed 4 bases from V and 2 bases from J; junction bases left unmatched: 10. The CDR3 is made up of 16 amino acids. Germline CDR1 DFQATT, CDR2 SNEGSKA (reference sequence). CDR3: CSAKPSISGAYNEQFF. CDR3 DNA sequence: TGCAGTGCTAAACCCTCCATTAGCGGGGCCTACAATGAGCAGTTCTTC.

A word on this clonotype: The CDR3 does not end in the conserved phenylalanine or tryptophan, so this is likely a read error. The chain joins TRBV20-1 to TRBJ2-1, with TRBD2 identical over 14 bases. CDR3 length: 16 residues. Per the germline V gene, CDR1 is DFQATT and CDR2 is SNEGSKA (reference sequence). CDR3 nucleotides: TGCAGTTCTAGAGAGAGACTAGCGGGGGGGGACAATGAGCAGTTCTTA. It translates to CSSRERLAGGDNEQFL.

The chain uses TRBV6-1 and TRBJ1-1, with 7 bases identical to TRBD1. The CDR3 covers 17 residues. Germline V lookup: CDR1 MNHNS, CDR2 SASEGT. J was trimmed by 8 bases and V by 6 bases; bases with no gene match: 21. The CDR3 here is CASREDPGQLAFDEAFF. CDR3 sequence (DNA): TGTGCCAGCAGAGAGGATCCGGGACAGTTGGCGTTCGACGAAGCTTTCTTT.

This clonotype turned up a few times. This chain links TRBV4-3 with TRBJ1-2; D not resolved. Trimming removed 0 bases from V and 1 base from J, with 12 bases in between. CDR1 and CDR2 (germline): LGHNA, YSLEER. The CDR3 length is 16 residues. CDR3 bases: TGCGCCAGCAGCCAAGATGGAACGGACGGTAACTATGGCTACACCTTC. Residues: CASSQDGTDGNYGYTF.

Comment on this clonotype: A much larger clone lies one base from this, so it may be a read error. The CDR3 protein is CSAWDNTYEQYF. The CDR3 DNA sequence: TGCAGTGCTTGGGACAATACCTACGAGCAGTACTTC. The chain combines TRBV20-1 with TRBJ2-7; maybe TRBD1 (6 bases). The CDR3 runs to 12 residues. Germline assignment: CDR1 DFQATT and CDR2 SNEGSKA (reference sequence). V was shortened by 5 bases and J by 2 bases, with 10 bases between the two germline ends.

The CDR3: CASSHDWTEAQYF. CDR3 in DNA: TGTGCCAGCAGTCATGACTGGACTGAGGCCCAGTACTTC. The chain has TRBV12-3 or TRBV12-4 and TRBJ2-5, with D perhaps TRBD2 (5 bases). The ends were cut back, 5 bases at V and 9 bases at J, with 16 bases in the middle. This CDR3 has 13 amino acids.